This note documents a single T cell receptor (beta chain) sequence. The V end was cut by 3 bases, the J end by 4 bases, with 12 bases between. Germline V gene sequence: CDR1 WNHNN, CDR2 SYGVQD (reference sequence). The CDR3 spans 14 residues. Clones were read by immunoSEQ multiplex PCR, and TCRdb kept only the in-frame ones, dropping some. The table shows approximately 190,000 clones, with over 80% occurring only once. These data belong to a study of blood T cell repertoires in COVID-19. About the study: Material from acute and convalescent COVID-19 was sourced from the United States, Italy and Spain. T cells, B-cell-depleted T cells, or PBMCs supplied cDNA or gDNA.

The clonotype originates from a woman between 25 and 40 years old with acute or convalescent COVID-19. The sample was peripheral blood. The chain carries TRBV10-1 and TRBJ1-1; D gene uncertain. CDR3 DNA: TGCGCCAGCAGTGACGGAGGATTGACCACTGAAGCTTTCTTT. Protein sequence: CASSDGGLTTEAFF.